This T cell receptor beta chain was observed in a study of blood T cell repertoires in COVID-19. Study overall: Sites in the United States, Italy and Spain provided acute and convalescent COVID-19 samples.

Germline-derived CDR1 and CDR2 are SGHAT and FQNNGV. The CDR3 is made up of 15 amino acids. Trimming cost V 6 bases and J 9 bases; bases outside gene matches: 11. Under the authors' procedure: From reference gene primer amplification, estimates of nucleated cell counts were derived. The data were produced by immunoSEQ multiplex PCR, yet TCRdb's version contains in-frame clones alone and is incomplete. V, J and clone size were drawn from that table, and D and trimming were deduced from the DNA. The sample yields 70,000 to 95,000 clones, around 81% seen once. Material: peripheral blood. The receptor comes from a woman between 65 and 79 years old with active or convalescent COVID-19. V usage is TRBV11-2 and J usage is TRBJ2-4; 10 nucleotides align to TRBD1. The CDR3 region is CASRLEGQGMGIQYF. Written as DNA, the CDR3 is TGTGCCAGCAGGCTGGAGGGACAGGGGATGGGCATTCAGTACTTC.